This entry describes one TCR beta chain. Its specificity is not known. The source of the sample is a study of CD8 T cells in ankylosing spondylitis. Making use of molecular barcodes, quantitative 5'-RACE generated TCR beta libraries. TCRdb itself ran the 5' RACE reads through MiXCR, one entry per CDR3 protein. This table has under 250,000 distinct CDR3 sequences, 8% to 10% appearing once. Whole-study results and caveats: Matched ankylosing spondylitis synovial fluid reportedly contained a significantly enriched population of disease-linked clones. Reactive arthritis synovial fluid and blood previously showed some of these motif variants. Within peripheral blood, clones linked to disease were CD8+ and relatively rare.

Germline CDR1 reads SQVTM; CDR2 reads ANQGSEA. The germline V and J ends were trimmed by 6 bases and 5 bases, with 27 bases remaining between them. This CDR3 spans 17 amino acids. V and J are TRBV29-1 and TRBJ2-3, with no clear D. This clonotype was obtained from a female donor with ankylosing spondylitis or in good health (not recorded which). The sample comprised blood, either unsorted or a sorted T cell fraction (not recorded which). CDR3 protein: CSVSGLPTNPLLDTQYF. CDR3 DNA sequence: TGCAGCGTCTCTGGATTGCCCACAAACCCATTGCTAGATACGCAGTATTTT.